This T cell receptor (beta chain) was identified during a study of blood T cell repertoires in COVID-19. Produced via immunoSEQ multiplex PCR; TCRdb's table is partial and in-frame only. The data hold around 300,000 clones, with roughly nine tenths observed a single time. CDR1 is KGHSH and CDR2 is LQKENI in the germline V gene. The CDR3 extends over 15 amino acids. The V segment lost 6 bases and the J segment 4 bases; nucleotides outside the gene matches: 11. All recovered Cohort 3 donors got two negative PCRs, got clearance, or saw symptom resolution. The TCR was taken from a woman in her forties who had recovered from COVID-19. The specimen sequenced was PBMCs or T cells enriched from blood (not recorded which). The chain recombines TRBV18 with TRBJ1-1, with TRBD1 matching over 7 bases. The CDR3 region has the DNA TGTGCCAGCTCGCTCCAAAAACAGGGGACCACTGAAGCTTTCTTT. It encodes CASSLQKQGTTEAFF.